These 19 T cell receptor beta chains were sequenced from one sample in a study of T cells in Graves' hyperthyroidism and ophthalmopathy. RNA transcripts yielded amplified TCR beta CDR3 regions. The HTBI primer set was used in a first-round RT-PCR of the TCR CDR3. TCRdb used MiXCR to reprocess the multiplex PCR reads, holding one entry per CDR3 protein. This table holds about 570,000 distinct CDR3 sequences, about 15% found once. The sample consisted of blood. The receptor source for this set is a woman between 40 and 50 years old with Graves' hyperthyroidism.

The chain uses TRBV5-6 and TRBJ2-5; no reliable D call. The CDR3 consists of 16 residues. The germline CDR1 and CDR2 sequences are SGHDT and YYEEEE. Trimming removed 4 bases at V and 1 base at J, with 17 bases between. CDR3 nucleotide sequence: TGTGCCAGCAGCCGCGACCGAACCAACTTCCAAGAGACCCAGTACTTC. It yields the protein CASSRDRTNFQETQYF.

This clonotype was seen at least ten times. The V and J genes are TRBV5-1 and TRBJ2-1; D is perhaps TRBD2 (6 bases). Trimming took 4 bases from V and 8 from J, leaving 19 bases between them. In germline, CDR1 is SGHRS, CDR2 YFSETQ. The CDR3 runs to 15 residues. The CDR3 loop is CASSLRDWGGDEQFF. CDR3 bases: TGCGCCAGCAGCCTACGGGACTGGGGAGGCGATGAGCAGTTCTTC.

This clonotype was seen repeatedly, ten times or more. The V and J genes are TRBV3-1 and TRBJ1-5; a possible D gene is TRBD1 (5 bases). With 1 base removed from V and 6 bases from J, the gap between germline ends came to 13 bases. This CDR3 comprises 15 residues. Per germline, CDR1 LGHDT and CDR2 YNNKEL (reference sequence). DNA of the CDR3: TGTGCCAGCAGCCAAGCTTTTGGGGGAACTCAGCCCCAGCATTTT. Translation: CASSQAFGGTQPQHF.

This clonotype was seen a handful of times. The V and J genes are TRBV28 and TRBJ2-3; D remains ambiguous. Trimming stripped 5 bases from V and 6 bases from J, with 9 bases between. Germline CDR1 reads MDHEN; CDR2 reads SYDVKM. This CDR3 is built from 12 residues. The CDR3 bases are TGTGCCAGCAGTACCTCGTGGGATACGCAGTATTTT. Amino acid sequence: CASSTSWDTQYF.

In this sample, this clonotype turned up many times. The chain links TRBV10-3 to TRBJ2-7; the match to TRBD2 covers 7 bases. Germline CDR1 reads ENHRY; CDR2 reads SYGVKD. Trimming took 0 bases from V and 3 from J; bases not matched to a gene: 5. The CDR3 has 15 residues. This CDR3 reads CAISESSRELYEQYF. DNA for the CDR3: TGTGCCATCAGTGAGTCCTCGCGGGAGCTCTACGAGCAGTACTTC.

This clonotype was detected many times. The V gene is TRBV18, the J gene TRBJ1-5; 11 nucleotides agree with TRBD1. The V segment lost 4 bases and the J segment 5 bases; nucleotides outside the gene matches: 7. The CDR3 has 16 residues. Germline values: CDR1 KGHSH, CDR2 LQKENI. The CDR3: CASSLGTGGDYQPQHF. The CDR3, as DNA: TGTGCCAGCTCACTCGGGACAGGGGGAGACTATCAGCCCCAGCATTTT. The complete variable domain, with remaining parts taken from reference TRBV18 and TRBJ1-5, reads NAGVMQNPRHLVRRRGQEARLRCSPMKGHSHVYWYRQLPEEGLKFMVYLQKENIIDESGMPKERFSAEFPKEGPSILRIQQVVRGDSAAYFCASSLGTGGDYQPQHFGDGTRLSIL.

In this sample, this clonotype turned up many times. The CDR3 sequence: CASRLGKANYGYTF. The CDR3 bases are TGTGCCAGCAGGCTCGGCAAAGCTAACTATGGCTACACCTTC. This chain uses TRBV28 with TRBJ1-2; no reliable D call. CDR3 length: 14 amino acids. Per germline, CDR1 MDHEN and CDR2 SYDVKM. V was pared by 6 bases and J by 0 bases, with 11 bases between.

At least ten counts were recorded for this clonotype. V usage is TRBV28 and J usage is TRBJ2-5, with D possibly matching TRBD2 (5 bases). Germline V CDR1 and CDR2: MDHEN, SYDVKM. V was clipped by 6 bases and J by 2 bases, with 16 bases between them. This CDR3 has 15 amino acids. CDR3 bases: TGTGCCAGCAGCTCAGATCCGGGGTCTCAAGAGACCCAGTACTTC. This sequence encodes CASSSDPGSQETQYF.

The gene calls are TRBV3-1 and TRBJ2-6, with no clear D. The CDR3 totals 18 residues. Germline CDR1 LGHDT, CDR2 YNNKEL (reference sequence). V was trimmed by 3 bases and J by 0 bases, leaving 15 bases between them. CDR3 coding DNA: TGTGCCAGCAGCCAGGCCCCCGCGGCGAGCTCTGGGGCCAACGTCCTGACTTTC. Residues: CASSQAPAASSGANVLTF.

This clonotype was found many times. This chain joins TRBV28 and TRBJ2-1; 8 nucleotides line up with TRBD1. The CDR3 has 16 residues. The germline CDR1 and CDR2 sequences are MDHEN and SYDVKM. The CDR3 bases are TGTGGAGCGGTTGGTCGCACAGGGGGATCCTACAATGAGCAGTTCTTC. Amino acids: CGAVGRTGGSYNEQFF.

Comments on this clonotype: At one boundary the junction diverges from the germline segment, which might be a read error. The chain employs TRBV5-1 and TRBJ2-5; 7 bases map to TRBD1. The germline V gene has CDR1 SGHRS and CDR2 YFSETQ. This CDR3 has 16 residues. In nucleotides, the CDR3 is TGCGGCAGCAGCTTGGGGTCGACAGGGTGGCAAGAGACCCAGTACTTC. It is translated as CGSSLGSTGWQETQYF.

This clonotype was seen at least ten times. This CDR3 is CASSTGATYNEQFF. CDR3 nucleotides: TGTGCCAGCAGTACTGGCGCCACCTACAATGAGCAGTTCTTC. The chain carries TRBV6-1 and TRBJ2-1; D gene unclear. The CDR3 sequence is 14 residues long. Germline loops: CDR1 MNHNS, CDR2 SASEGT. Trimming took off 5 bases at V and 2 bases at J, with 10 bases between the two ends.

There are many counts of this clonotype. The V call is TRBV10-1, the J call TRBJ2-2; 8 nucleotides line up with TRBD2. Germline CDR1 and CDR2: WNHNN and SYGVQD (reference sequence). Trimming cost V 7 bases and J 5 bases; bases outside gene matches: 12. The CDR3 has 16 residues. CDR3 loop: CASINFAGGFTGELFF. The DNA for the CDR3 is TGCGCCAGCATTAATTTTGCGGGAGGATTTACCGGGGAGCTGTTTTTT.

In its sample, this clonotype was seen many times. The J gene is TRBJ2-5, the V gene TRBV27; maybe TRBD1 (6 bases). CDR1 and CDR2 (germline): MNHEY, SMNVEV (reference sequence). V was trimmed by 2 bases and J by 3 bases, leaving 16 bases between them. This CDR3 contains 16 residues. CDR3 region: CASSLNPGHLEETQYF. The CDR3 coding sequence is TGTGCCAGCAGTTTAAATCCGGGACACCTAGAAGAGACCCAGTACTTC.

The gene calls are TRBV6-1 and TRBJ2-5, with D hard to call. Germline V gene data show CDR1 as MNHNS and CDR2 as SASEGT. V was trimmed by 6 bases and J by 5 bases, leaving 16 bases between them. The CDR3 sequence is 14 residues long. The DNA of the CDR3 is TGTGCCAGCAGCCAACTATCCAAAGAGGAGACCCAGTACTTC. This codes for CASSQLSKEETQYF.

This clonotype came up many times. The J gene is TRBJ1-5, the V gene TRBV27; D is uncertain. Germline CDR1 and CDR2: MNHEY and SMNVEV (reference sequence). Trimming pared 7 bases from V and 2 bases from J, leaving 15 bases between. The CDR3 contains 15 residues. The DNA for the CDR3 is TGTGCCAGCACCCCCTCGGGCGCAGGCAATCAGCCCCAGCATTTT. It codes for CASTPSGAGNQPQHF.

This chain joins TRBV27 and TRBJ2-1, with 8 bases fitting TRBD2. This CDR3 is built from 14 residues. The V segment lost 7 bases and the J segment 7 bases; nucleotides outside the gene matches: 9. Germline V gives CDR1 MNHEY, CDR2 SMNVEV (reference sequence). For the CDR3, the DNA is TGTGCCAGCACCAATAAAGCGGGAGTGAATGAGCAGTTCTTC. It translates to CASTNKAGVNEQFF.

This clonotype was seen at least ten times. The V and J genes are TRBV5-1 and TRBJ2-5; 8 nucleotides agree with TRBD1. The CDR3 covers 13 residues. Losses at the gene ends were 6 bases for V and 2 bases for J; bases not matched to a gene: 3. Germline V gives CDR1 SGHRS, CDR2 YFSETQ. The CDR3 spells CASMRTGQETQYF. DNA of the CDR3: TGCGCCAGCATGAGGACAGGGCAAGAGACCCAGTACTTC.

This clonotype was detected ten times or more. The V gene is TRBV6-1, the J gene TRBJ1-1; 7 bases are shared with TRBD1. Germline V gene data show CDR1 as MNHNS and CDR2 as SASEGT. J gave up 6 bases and V 5 bases, and 9 bases lay outside the gene matches. The CDR3 consists of 14 residues. Here the CDR3 DNA reads TGTGCCAGCAGTTTATCCGGGACAGTAGCTGAAGCTTTCTTT. It specifies CASSLSGTVAEAFF.